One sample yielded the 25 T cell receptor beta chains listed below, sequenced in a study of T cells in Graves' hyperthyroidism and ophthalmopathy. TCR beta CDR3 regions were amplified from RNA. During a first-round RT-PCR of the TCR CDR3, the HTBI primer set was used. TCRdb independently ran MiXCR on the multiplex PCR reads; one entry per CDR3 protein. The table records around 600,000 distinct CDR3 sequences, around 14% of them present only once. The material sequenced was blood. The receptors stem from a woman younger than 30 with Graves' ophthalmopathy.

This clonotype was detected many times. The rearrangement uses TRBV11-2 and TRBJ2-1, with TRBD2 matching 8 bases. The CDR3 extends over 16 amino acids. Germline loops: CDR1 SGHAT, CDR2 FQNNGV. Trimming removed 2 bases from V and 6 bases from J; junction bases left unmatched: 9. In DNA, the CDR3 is TGTGCCAGCAGCTTATCGGAGGAGCGGGAGATCAATGAGCAGTTCTTC. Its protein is CASSLSEEREINEQFF.

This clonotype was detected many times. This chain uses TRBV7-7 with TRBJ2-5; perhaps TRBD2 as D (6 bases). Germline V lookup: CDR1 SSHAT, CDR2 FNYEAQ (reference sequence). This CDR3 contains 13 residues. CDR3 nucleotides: TGTGCTAGCTCCTCCGGGGACTCAGAGACCCAGTACTTC. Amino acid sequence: CASSSGDSETQYF.

The CDR3 is CASRSLRDRGSPLHF. The DNA for the CDR3 is TGTGCCAGCAGATCTCTTCGGGACAGGGGTTCACCCCTCCACTTT. The rearrangement joins TRBV7-2 to TRBJ1-6; TRBD1 matches at 10 bases. The CDR3 spans 15 residues. Germline CDR1 SGHTA, CDR2 FQGNSA. V lost 6 bases to trimming and J lost 9 bases; unmatched junction nucleotides: 8.

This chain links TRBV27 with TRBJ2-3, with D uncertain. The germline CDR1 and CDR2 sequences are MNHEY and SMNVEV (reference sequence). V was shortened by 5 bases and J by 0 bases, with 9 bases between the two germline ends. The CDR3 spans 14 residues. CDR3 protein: CASSLISSTDTQYF. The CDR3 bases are TGTGCCAGCAGTCTGATCTCTAGCACAGATACGCAGTATTTT.

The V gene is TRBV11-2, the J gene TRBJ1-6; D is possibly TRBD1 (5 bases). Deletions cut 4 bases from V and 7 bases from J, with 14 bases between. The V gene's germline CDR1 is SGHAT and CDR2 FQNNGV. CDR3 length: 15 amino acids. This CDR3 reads CASSSIRVRNSPLHF. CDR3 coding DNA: TGTGCCAGCAGCTCCATCAGGGTCCGGAATTCACCCCTCCACTTT. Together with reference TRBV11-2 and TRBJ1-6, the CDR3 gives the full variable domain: EAGVAQSPRYKIIEKRQSVAFWCNPISGHATLYWYQQILGQGPKLLIQFQNNGVVDDSQLPKDRFSAERLKGVDSTLKIQPAKLEDSAVYLCASSSIRVRNSPLHFGNGTRLTVT.

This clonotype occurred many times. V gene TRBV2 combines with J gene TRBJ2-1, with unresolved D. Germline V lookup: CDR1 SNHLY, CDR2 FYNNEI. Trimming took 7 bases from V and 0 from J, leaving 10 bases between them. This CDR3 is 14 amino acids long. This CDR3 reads CASIRPSSYNEQFF. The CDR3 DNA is TGTGCCAGCATCCGACCGAGCTCCTACAATGAGCAGTTCTTC.

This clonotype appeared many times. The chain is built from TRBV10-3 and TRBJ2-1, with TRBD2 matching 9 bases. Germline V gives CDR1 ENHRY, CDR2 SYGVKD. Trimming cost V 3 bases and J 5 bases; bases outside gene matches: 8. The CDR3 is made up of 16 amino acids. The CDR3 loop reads CAISDGTSTGHNEQFF. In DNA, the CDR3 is TGTGCCATCAGTGATGGGACTAGCACGGGCCACAATGAGCAGTTCTTC.

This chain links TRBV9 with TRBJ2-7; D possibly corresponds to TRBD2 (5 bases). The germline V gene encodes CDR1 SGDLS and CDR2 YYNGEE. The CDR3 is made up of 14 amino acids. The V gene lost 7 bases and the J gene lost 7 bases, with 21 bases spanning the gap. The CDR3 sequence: CASFKVEDSWEQYF. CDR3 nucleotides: TGTGCCAGCTTTAAAGTGGAGGACTCGTGGGAGCAGTACTTC.

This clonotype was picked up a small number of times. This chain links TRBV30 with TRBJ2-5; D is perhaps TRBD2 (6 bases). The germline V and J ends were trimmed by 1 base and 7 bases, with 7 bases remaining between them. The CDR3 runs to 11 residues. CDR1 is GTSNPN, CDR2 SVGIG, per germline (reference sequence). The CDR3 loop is CAWSAEGTQYF. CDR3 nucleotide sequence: TGTGCCTGGAGTGCGGAGGGGACCCAGTACTTC.

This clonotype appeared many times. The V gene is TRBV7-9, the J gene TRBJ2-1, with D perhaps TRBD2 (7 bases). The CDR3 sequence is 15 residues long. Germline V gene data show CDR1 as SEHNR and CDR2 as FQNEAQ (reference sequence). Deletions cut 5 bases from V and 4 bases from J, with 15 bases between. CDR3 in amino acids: CASSQGLRGYNEQFF. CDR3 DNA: TGTGCCAGCAGCCAGGGACTAAGGGGGTACAATGAGCAGTTCTTC.

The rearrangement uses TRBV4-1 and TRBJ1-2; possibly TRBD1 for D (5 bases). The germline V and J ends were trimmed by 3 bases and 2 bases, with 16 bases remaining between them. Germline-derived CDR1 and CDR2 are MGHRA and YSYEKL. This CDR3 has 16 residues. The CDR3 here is CASSQGPGRTNYGYTF. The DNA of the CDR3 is TGCGCCAGCAGCCAGGGGCCAGGACGGACGAACTATGGCTACACCTTC.

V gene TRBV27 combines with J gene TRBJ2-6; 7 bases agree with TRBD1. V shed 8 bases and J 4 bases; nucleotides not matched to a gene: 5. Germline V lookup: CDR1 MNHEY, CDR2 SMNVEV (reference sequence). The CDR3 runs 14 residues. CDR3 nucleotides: TGTGCCAGCGCTCCGGGACAGGGGGCCAACGTCCTGACTTTC. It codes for CASAPGQGANVLTF.

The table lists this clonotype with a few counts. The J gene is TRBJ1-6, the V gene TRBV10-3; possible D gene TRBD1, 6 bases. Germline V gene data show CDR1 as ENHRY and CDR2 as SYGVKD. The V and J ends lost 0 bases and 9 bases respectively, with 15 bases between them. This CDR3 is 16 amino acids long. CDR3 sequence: CAISESGGEGSSPLHF. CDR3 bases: TGTGCCATCAGTGAGTCGGGGGGCGAAGGGAGTTCACCCCTCCACTTT.

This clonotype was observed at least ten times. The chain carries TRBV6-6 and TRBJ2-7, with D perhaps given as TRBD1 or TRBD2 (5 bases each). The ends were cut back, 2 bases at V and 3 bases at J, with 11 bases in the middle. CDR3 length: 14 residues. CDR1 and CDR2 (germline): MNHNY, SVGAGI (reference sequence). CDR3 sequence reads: CASSYGQGDYEQYF. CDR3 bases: TGTGCCAGCAGTTACGGGCAGGGAGACTACGAGCAGTACTTC.

The CDR3 sequence is CSVEIQILGYTEAFF. The CDR3 DNA reads as TGCAGCGTTGAAATCCAGATTCTGGGGTACACTGAAGCTTTCTTT. The chain is built from TRBV29-1 and TRBJ1-1; the D is unclear. Looked up from germline, CDR1 is SQVTM and CDR2 is ANQGSEA. V lost 2 bases, J lost 3 bases, and 16 bases lay in between. The CDR3 runs 15 residues.

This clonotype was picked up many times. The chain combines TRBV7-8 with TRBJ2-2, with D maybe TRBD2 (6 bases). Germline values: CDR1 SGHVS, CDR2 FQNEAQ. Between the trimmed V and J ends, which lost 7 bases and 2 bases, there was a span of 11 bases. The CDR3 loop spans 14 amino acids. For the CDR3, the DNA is TGTGCCAGCACGCTAGCGCCTAACACCGGGGAGCTGTTTTTT. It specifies CASTLAPNTGELFF.

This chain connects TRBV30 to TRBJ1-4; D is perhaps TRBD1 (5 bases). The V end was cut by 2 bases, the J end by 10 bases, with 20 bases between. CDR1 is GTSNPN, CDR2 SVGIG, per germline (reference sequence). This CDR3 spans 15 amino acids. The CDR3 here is CAWSPSGGGWGKLFF. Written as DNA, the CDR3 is TGTGCCTGGAGTCCGAGTGGGGGAGGATGGGGAAAACTGTTTTTT.

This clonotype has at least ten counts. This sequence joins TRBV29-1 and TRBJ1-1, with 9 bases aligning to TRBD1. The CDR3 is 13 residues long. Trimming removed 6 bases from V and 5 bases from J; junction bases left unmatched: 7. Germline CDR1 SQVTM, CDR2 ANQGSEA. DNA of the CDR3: TGCAGCGTAACAGGGGGCGGTCTAACTGAAGCTTTCTTT. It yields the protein CSVTGGGLTEAFF.

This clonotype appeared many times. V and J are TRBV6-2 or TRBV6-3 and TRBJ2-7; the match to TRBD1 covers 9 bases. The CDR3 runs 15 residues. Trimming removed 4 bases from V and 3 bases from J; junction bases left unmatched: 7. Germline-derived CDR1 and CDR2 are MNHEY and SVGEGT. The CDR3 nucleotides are TGTGCCAGCAGTTCGAGGGGGACAGGGAGCTACGAGCAGTACTTC. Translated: CASSSRGTGSYEQYF.

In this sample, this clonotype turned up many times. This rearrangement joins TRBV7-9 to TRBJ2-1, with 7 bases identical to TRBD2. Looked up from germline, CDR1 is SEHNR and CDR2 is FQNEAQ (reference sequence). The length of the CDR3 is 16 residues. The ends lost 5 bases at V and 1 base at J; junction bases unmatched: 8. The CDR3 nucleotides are TGTGCCAGCAGCGGGCCGGGAGGAGTGTCCTACAATGAGCAGTTCTTC. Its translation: CASSGPGGVSYNEQFF.

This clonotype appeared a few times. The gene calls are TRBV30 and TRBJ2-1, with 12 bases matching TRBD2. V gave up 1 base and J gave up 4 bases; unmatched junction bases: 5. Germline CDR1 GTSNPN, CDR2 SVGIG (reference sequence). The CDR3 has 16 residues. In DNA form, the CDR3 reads TGTGCCTGGAGTGGCCCCGGGACTAGCGGGTACAATGAGCAGTTCTTC. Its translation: CAWSGPGTSGYNEQFF.

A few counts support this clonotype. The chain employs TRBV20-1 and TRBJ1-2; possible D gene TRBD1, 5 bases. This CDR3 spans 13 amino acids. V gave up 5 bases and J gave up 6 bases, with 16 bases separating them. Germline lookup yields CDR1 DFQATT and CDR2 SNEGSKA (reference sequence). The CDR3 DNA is TGCAGTGCTGGACGGGGACTAAGGGATGGCTACACCTTC. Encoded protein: CSAGRGLRDGYTF.

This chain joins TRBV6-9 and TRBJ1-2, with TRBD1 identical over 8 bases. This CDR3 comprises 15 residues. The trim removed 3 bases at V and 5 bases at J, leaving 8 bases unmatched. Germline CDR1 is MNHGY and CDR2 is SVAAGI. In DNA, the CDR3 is TGTGCCAGCAGTTACCGGACAGGGATGATGTATGGCTACACCTTC. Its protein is CASSYRTGMMYGYTF.

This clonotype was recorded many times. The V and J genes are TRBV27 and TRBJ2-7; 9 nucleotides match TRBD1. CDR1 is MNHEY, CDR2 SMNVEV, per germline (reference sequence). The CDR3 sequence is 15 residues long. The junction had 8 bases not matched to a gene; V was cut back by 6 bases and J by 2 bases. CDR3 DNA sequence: TGTGCCAGCAGAAAGGCGACAGGGGGACCCTACGAGCAGTACTTC. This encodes CASRKATGGPYEQYF.

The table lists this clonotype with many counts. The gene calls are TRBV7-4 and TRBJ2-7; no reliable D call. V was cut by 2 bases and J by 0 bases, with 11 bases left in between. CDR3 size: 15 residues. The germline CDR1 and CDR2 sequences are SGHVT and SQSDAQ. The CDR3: CASSLPKRDSYEQYF. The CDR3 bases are TGTGCCAGCAGCTTACCAAAAAGGGACTCCTACGAGCAGTACTTC.